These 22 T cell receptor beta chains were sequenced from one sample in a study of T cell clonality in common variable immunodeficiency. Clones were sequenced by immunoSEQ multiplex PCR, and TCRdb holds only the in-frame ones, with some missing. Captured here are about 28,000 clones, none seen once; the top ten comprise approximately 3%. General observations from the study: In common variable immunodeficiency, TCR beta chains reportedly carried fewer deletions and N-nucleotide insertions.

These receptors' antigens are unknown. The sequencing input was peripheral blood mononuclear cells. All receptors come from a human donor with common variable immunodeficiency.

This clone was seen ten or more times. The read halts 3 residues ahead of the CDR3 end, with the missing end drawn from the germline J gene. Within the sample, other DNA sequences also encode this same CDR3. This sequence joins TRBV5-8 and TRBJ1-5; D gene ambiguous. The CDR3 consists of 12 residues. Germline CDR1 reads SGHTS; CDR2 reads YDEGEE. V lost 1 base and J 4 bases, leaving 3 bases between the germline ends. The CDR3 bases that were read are TGTGCCAGCAGCTTGTATAATCAGCCC. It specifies CASSLYNQP. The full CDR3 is CASSLYNQPQHF. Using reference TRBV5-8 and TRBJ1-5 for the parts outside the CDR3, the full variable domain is EAGVTQSPTHLIKTRGQQATLRCSPISGHTSVYWYQQALGLGLQFLLWYDEGEERNRGNFPPRFSGRQFPNYSSELNVNALELEDSALYLCASSLYNQPQHFGDGTRLSIL.

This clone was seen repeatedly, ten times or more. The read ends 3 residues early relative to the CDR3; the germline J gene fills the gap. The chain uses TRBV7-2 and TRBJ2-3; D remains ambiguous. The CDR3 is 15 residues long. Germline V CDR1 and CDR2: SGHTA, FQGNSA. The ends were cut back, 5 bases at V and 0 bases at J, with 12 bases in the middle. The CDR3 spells CASSPRGPSTDTQYF. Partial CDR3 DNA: TGTGCCAGCAGCCCCCGAGGCCCTAGCACAGATACG.

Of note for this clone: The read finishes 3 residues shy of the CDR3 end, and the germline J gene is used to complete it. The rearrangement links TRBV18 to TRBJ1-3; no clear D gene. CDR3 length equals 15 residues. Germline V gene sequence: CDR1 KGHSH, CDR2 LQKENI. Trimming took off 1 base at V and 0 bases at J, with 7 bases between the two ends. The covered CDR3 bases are TGTGCCAGCTCACCACTCATAGACTCTGGAAACACC. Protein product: CASSPLIDSGNT. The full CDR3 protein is CASSPLIDSGNTIYF.

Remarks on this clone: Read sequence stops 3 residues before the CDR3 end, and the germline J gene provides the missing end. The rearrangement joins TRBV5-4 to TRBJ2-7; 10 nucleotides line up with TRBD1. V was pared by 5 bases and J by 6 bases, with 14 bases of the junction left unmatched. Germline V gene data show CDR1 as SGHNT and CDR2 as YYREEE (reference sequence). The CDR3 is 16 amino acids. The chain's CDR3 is CASSYDRGQGRGEQYF. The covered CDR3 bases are TGTGCCAGCAGTTACGACAGGGGGCAAGGAAGGGGCGAG.

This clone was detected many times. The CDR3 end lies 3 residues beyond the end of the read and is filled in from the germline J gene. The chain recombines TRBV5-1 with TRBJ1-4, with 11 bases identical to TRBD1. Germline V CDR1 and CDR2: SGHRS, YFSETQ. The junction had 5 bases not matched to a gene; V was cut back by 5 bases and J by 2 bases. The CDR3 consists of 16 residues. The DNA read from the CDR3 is TGCGCCAGCAGACCGGACAGGGGGCTCACTAATGAAAAA. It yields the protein CASRPDRGLTNEK. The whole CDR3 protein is CASRPDRGLTNEKLFF.

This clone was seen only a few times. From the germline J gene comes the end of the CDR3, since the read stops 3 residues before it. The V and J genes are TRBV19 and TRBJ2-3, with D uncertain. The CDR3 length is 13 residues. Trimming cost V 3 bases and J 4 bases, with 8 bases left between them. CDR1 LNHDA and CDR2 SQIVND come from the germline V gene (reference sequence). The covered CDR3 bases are TGTGCCAGTAGTATTCTCTCGGCAGATACG. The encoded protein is CASSILSADT. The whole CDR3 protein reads CASSILSADTQYF.

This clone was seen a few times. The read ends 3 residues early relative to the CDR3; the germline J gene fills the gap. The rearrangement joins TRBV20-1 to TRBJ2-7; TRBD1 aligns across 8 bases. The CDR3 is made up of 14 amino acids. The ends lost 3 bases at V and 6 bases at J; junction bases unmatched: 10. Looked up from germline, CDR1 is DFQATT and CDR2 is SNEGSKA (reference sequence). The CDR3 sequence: CSASRGQVTGEQYF. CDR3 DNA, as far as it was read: TGCAGTGCTAGTAGGGGACAGGTCACGGGCGAG.

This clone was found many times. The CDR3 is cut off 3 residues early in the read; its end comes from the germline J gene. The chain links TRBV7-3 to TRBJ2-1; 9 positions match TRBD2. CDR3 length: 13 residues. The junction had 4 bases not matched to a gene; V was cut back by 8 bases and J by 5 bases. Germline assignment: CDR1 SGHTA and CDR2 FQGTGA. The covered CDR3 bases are TGTGCCAGCGGGGCTAGCGGGGACAATGAG. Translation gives CASGASGDNE. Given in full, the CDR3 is CASGASGDNEQFF.

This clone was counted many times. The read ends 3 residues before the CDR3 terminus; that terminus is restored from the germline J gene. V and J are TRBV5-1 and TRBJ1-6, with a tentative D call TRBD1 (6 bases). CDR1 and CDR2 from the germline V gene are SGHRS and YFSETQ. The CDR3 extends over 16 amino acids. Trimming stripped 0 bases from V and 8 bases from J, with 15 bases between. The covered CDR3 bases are TGCGCCAGCAGCTTGGAGCCAGGGGAGGGGTATTCACCC. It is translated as CASSLEPGEGYSP. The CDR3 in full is CASSLEPGEGYSPLHF.

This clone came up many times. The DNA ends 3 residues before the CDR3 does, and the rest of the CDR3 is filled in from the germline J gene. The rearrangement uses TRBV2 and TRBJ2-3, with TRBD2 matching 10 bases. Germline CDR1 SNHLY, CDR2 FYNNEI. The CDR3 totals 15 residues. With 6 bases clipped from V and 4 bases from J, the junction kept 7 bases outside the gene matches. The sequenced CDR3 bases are TGTGCCAGCAGATTCAAAGCGGGGGGGCCAGATACG. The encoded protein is CASRFKAGGPDT. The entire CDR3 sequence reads CASRFKAGGPDTQYF.

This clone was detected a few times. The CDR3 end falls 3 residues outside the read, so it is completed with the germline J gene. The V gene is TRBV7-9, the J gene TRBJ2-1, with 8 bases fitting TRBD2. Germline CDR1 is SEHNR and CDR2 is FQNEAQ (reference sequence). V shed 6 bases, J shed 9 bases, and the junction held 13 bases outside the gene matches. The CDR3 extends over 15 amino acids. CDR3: CASSKPGLEGSEQFF. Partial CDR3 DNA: TGTGCCAGCAGTAAGCCGGGACTAGAAGGGAGTGAG.

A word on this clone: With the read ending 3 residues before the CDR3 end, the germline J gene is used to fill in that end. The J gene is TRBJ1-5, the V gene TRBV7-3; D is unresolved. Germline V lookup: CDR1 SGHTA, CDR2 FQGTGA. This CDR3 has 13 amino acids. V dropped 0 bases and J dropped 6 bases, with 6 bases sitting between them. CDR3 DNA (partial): TGTGCCAGCAGCTTAACGATCGGTCAGCCC. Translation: CASSLTIGQP. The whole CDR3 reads CASSLTIGQPQHF.

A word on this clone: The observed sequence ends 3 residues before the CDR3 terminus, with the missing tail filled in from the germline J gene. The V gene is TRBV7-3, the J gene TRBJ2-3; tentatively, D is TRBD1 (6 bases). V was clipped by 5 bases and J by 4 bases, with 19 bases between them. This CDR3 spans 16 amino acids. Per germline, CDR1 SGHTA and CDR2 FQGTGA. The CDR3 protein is CASSQYLTGLADTQYF. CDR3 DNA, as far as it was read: TGTGCCAGCAGCCAATATCTGACAGGCTTAGCAGATACG.

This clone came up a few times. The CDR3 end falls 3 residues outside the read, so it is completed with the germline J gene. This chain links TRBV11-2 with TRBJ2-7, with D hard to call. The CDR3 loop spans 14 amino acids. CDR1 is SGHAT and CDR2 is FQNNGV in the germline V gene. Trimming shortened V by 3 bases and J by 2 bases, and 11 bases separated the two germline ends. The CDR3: CASSFIHSTYEQYF. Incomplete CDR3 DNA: TGTGCCAGCAGCTTCATACACAGTACCTACGAG. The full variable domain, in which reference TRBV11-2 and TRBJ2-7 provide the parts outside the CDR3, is EAGVAQSPRYKIIEKRQSVAFWCNPISGHATLYWYQQILGQGPKLLIQFQNNGVVDDSQLPKDRFSAERLKGVDSTLKIQPAKLEDSAVYLCASSFIHSTYEQYFGPGTRLTVT.

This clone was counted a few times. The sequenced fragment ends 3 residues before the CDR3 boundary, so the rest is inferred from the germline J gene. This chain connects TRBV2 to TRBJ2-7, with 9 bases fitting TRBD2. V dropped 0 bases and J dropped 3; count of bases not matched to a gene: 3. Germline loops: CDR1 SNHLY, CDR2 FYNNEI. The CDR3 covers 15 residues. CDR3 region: CASSEATSGNYEQYF. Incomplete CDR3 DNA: TGTGCCAGCAGTGAAGCGACTAGCGGAAACTACGAG.

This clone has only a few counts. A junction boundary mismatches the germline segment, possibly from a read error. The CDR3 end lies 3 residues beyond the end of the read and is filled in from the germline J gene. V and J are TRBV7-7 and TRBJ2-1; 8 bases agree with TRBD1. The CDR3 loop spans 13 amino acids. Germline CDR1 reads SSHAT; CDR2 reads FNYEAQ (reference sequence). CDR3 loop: CASSWDRYNEQFF. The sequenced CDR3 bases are TGTGCTAGCAGCTGGGACAGGTACAATGAG.

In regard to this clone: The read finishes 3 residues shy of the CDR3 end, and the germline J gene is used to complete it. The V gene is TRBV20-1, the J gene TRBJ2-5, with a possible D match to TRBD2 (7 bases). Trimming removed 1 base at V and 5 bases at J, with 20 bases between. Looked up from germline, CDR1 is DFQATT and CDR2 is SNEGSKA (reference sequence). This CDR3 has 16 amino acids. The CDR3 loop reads CSARVGGGGPRETQYF. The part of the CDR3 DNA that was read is TGCAGTGCTAGAGTCGGTGGCGGGGGCCCTCGGGAGACC.

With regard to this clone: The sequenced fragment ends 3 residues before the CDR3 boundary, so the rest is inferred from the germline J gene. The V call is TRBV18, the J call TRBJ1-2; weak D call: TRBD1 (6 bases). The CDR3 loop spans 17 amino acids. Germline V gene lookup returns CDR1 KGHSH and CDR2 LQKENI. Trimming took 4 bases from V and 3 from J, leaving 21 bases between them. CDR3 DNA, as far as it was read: TGTGCCAGCTCACTAGGTCTCTCTCGGGACACCGACTATGGC. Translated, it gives CASSLGLSRDTDYG. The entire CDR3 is CASSLGLSRDTDYGYTF.

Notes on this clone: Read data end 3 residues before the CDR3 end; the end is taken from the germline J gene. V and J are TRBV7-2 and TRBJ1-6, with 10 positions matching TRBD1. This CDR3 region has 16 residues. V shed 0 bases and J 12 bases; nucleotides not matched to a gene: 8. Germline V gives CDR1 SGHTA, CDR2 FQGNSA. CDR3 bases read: TGTGCCAGCAGCTTAGCATCCGGACAGGGGGTGATACCC. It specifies CASSLASGQGVIP. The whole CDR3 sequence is CASSLASGQGVIPLHF.

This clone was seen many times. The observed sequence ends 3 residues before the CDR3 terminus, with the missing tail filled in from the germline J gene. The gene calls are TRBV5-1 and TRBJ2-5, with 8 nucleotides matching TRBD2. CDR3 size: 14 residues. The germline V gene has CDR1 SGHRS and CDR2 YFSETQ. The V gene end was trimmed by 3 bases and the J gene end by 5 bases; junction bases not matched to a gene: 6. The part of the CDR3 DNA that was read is TGCGCCAGCAGCTCTTCGGGGGGGGATGAGACC. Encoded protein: CASSSSGGDET. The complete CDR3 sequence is CASSSSGGDETQYF.

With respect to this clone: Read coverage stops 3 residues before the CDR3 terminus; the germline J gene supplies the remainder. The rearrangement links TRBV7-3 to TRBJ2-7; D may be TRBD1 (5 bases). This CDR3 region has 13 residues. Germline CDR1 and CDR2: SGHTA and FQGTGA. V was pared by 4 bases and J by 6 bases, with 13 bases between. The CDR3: CASSSDTPTEQYF. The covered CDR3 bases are TGTGCCAGCAGCTCGGACACCCCGACCGAG. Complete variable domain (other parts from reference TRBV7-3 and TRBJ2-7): GAGVSQTPSNKVTEKGKYVELRCDPISGHTALYWYRQSLGQGPEFLIYFQGTGAADDSGLPNDRFFAVRPEGSVSTLKIQRTERGDSAVYLCASSSDTPTEQYFGPGTRLTVT.

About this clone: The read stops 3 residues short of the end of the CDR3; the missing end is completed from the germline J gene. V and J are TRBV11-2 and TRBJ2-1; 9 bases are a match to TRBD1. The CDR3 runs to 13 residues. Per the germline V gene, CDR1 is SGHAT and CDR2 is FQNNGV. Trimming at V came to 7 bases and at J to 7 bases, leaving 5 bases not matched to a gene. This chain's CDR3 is CASTMTGGNEQFF. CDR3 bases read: TGTGCCAGCACCATGACAGGGGGGAATGAG. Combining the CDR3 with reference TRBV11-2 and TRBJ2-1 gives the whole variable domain EAGVAQSPRYKIIEKRQSVAFWCNPISGHATLYWYQQILGQGPKLLIQFQNNGVVDDSQLPKDRFSAERLKGVDSTLKIQPAKLEDSAVYLCASTMTGGNEQFFGPGTRLTVL.